The clone carrying this TCR beta chain has ten or more counts. The data were obtained in a study of neurological immune-mediated disorders. V gave up 1 base and J gave up 4 bases; unmatched junction bases: 9. The CDR3 runs 17 residues. The germline V gene encodes CDR1 DFQATT and CDR2 SNEGSKA (reference sequence). Synthesis of cDNA was carried out by template-switch 5'RACE. The reaction used 10-nucleotide random UMIs. TCRdb used MiXCR to reprocess the 5' RACE reads, holding one entry per CDR3 protein. This table has more than 75,000 distinct CDR3 sequences, around 3.6% appearing once. The unsorted libraries were prepared from 2 million PBMCs (stored at -80 C).

The sample was PBMCs. The chain uses TRBV20-1 and TRBJ2-2, with TRBD2 identical over 10 bases. The sequence was obtained from a woman between 45 and 65 years old with multiple sclerosis. The CDR3 loop is CSARVSAGGLGTGELFF. As DNA, the CDR3 is TGCAGTGCTAGAGTATCAGCGGGGGGGCTGGGCACCGGGGAGCTGTTTTTT.